One and the same sample provided the 18 T cell receptor beta chains below, sequenced in a study of CD8 T cells in Susac syndrome. Random-hexamer reverse transcription was applied to about 0.5 to 1 ug RNA. Via MiXCR, TCRdb re-called the immunoSEQ multiplex PCR reads, giving one row per CDR3 protein. The data contain 150,000 to 200,000 distinct CDR3 sequences, roughly nine tenths of them singletons. Source material: CD4+ T cells from PBMCs. All receptors derive from a human donor with Susac syndrome.

The genes are TRBV20-1 and TRBJ2-2; maybe TRBD1 (6 bases). CDR1 is DFQATT and CDR2 is SNEGSKA in the germline V gene (reference sequence). Trimming removed 3 bases at V and 6 bases at J, with 11 bases between. CDR3 size: 13 residues. This chain's CDR3 is CSARDPGAGELFF. DNA for the CDR3: TGCAGTGCTAGGGACCCAGGGGCCGGGGAGCTGTTTTTT.

This chain uses TRBV27 with TRBJ2-1, with TRBD1 matching over 9 bases. V shed 5 bases and J 3 bases; nucleotides not matched to a gene: 2. This CDR3 is 14 amino acids long. Germline loops: CDR1 MNHEY, CDR2 SMNVEV (reference sequence). The CDR3 reads CASSRDRDYNEQFF. Here the CDR3 DNA reads TGTGCCAGCAGTCGGGACAGGGACTACAATGAGCAGTTCTTC.

The chain employs TRBV20-1 and TRBJ2-3; D possibly corresponds to TRBD2 (6 bases). CDR1 DFQATT and CDR2 SNEGSKA come from the germline V gene (reference sequence). Trimming shortened V by 4 bases and J by 8 bases, and 16 bases separated the two germline ends. The CDR3 runs to 13 residues. In nucleotides, the CDR3 is TGCAGTGCTATACTCCGGGGGTCCGGTACGCAGTATTTT. Protein sequence: CSAILRGSGTQYF.

The chain links TRBV9 to TRBJ2-1; 8 nucleotides match TRBD1. V dropped 3 bases and J dropped 9; count of bases not matched to a gene: 5. The CDR3 sequence is 13 residues long. CDR1 is SGDLS, CDR2 YYNGEE, per germline. CDR3 loop: CASSATDRGEQFF. CDR3 coding DNA: TGTGCCAGCAGCGCCACCGACAGGGGTGAGCAGTTCTTC. Drawing the rest from reference TRBV9 and TRBJ2-1, the complete variable domain is DSGVTQTPKHLITATGQRVTLRCSPRSGDLSVYWYQQSLDQGLQFLIQYYNGEERAKGNILERFSAQQFPDLHSELNLSSLELGDSALYFCASSATDRGEQFFGPGTRLTVL.

V gene TRBV28 combines with J gene TRBJ1-2; 9 bases are shared with TRBD1. The CDR3 runs 13 residues. The V gene's germline CDR1 is MDHEN and CDR2 SYDVKM. Germline trimming cut 6 bases from V and 8 bases from J; bases unmatched to any gene: 7. CDR3 bases: TGTGCCAGCAGACCGGACAGGGGACGGGGCTACACCTTC. It yields the protein CASRPDRGRGYTF.

V is TRBV9 and J is TRBJ2-1; D is uncertain. The CDR3 sequence is 15 residues long. V was trimmed by 4 bases and J by 5 bases, leaving 16 bases between them. Germline CDR1 reads SGDLS; CDR2 reads YYNGEE. The CDR3 is CASSSAKKINNEQFF. Written as DNA, the CDR3 is TGTGCCAGCAGCTCGGCCAAGAAAATTAACAATGAGCAGTTCTTC.

The chain uses TRBV20-1 and TRBJ2-3; 11 positions match TRBD1. The CDR3 contains 15 residues. The germline V gene encodes CDR1 DFQATT and CDR2 SNEGSKA (reference sequence). Losses at the gene ends were 2 bases for V and 1 base for J; bases not matched to a gene: 2. CDR3 in amino acids: CSARSGQGGTDTQYF. Written as DNA, the CDR3 is TGCAGTGCTAGATCGGGACAGGGGGGCACAGATACGCAGTATTTT.

This clonotype appeared once. The genes are TRBV7-8 and TRBJ1-1; maybe TRBD1 (6 bases). Germline V CDR1 and CDR2: SGHVS, FQNEAQ. The CDR3 is 15 residues long. V lost 6 bases and J lost 2, with 16 bases in between. This CDR3 is CASSMKRQANTEAFF. The DNA for the CDR3 is TGTGCCAGCAGTATGAAAAGACAGGCAAACACTGAAGCTTTCTTT. The whole variable domain, filled in from reference TRBV7-8 and TRBJ1-1, reads GAGVSQSPRYKVAKRGQDVALRCDPISGHVSLFWYQQALGQGPEFLTYFQNEAQLDKSGLPSDRFFAERPEGSVSTLKIQRTQQEDSAVYLCASSMKRQANTEAFFGQGTRLTVV.

This clonotype was recorded once. The chain joins TRBV9 to TRBJ2-2; 8 nucleotides align to TRBD2. J was trimmed by 7 bases and V by 0 bases; bases with no gene match: 8. CDR3 length: 16 residues. Germline V lookup: CDR1 SGDLS, CDR2 YYNGEE. CDR3 residues: CASSVEAGGRDGELFF. CDR3 nucleotide sequence: TGTGCCAGCAGCGTAGAGGCGGGAGGCCGGGACGGGGAGCTGTTTTTT.

V usage is TRBV5-4 and J usage is TRBJ2-3; D is unresolved. In germline, CDR1 is SGHNT, CDR2 YYREEE (reference sequence). CDR3 length: 17 residues. V lost 6 bases and J lost 0, with 20 bases in between. The CDR3 DNA sequence: TGTGCCAGCACCCCCGGTGCCGGAATCACTAGCACAGATACGCAGTATTTT. It translates to CASTPGAGITSTDTQYF.

The chain joins TRBV5-1 to TRBJ1-3; 8 bases line up with TRBD1. This CDR3 region has 16 residues. Looked up from germline, CDR1 is SGHRS and CDR2 is YFSETQ. V trimming: 4 bases; J trimming: 0 bases; junction bases outside the gene matches: 6. Here the CDR3 DNA reads TGCGCCAGCAGCCAGGGACAGGTCTACTCTGGAAACACCATATATTTT. As protein: CASSQGQVYSGNTIYF.

The V and J genes are TRBV7-9 and TRBJ1-3; perhaps TRBD1 as D (5 bases). The CDR3 has 16 amino acids. V lost 1 base and J 2 bases, leaving 12 bases between the germline ends. Germline loops: CDR1 SEHNR, CDR2 FQNEAQ (reference sequence). CDR3 region: CASSLVGTKTGNTIYF. For the CDR3, the DNA is TGTGCCAGCAGCTTAGTAGGGACGAAGACTGGAAACACCATATATTTT.

V gene TRBV6-1 combines with J gene TRBJ1-1, with D possibly matching TRBD1 (5 bases). The CDR3 is 15 residues long. Trimming shortened V by 2 bases and J by 4 bases, and 14 bases separated the two germline ends. Germline values: CDR1 MNHNS, CDR2 SASEGT. The CDR3 sequence: CASSEHGGSGTEAFF. The CDR3 DNA reads as TGTGCCAGCAGTGAACATGGGGGTTCAGGCACTGAAGCTTTCTTT.

The J gene is TRBJ1-2, the V gene TRBV9, with a weak D call TRBD1 (5 bases). CDR1 SGDLS and CDR2 YYNGEE come from the germline V gene. Trimming shortened V by 4 bases and J by 7 bases, and 11 bases separated the two germline ends. This CDR3 is 12 amino acids long. CDR3 bases: TGTGCCAGCAGCTTCGGGACCACTGGCTACACCTTC. This translates into CASSFGTTGYTF.

The J gene is TRBJ1-1, the V gene TRBV10-2; D is unclear. Germline V lookup: CDR1 WSHSY, CDR2 SAAADI. This CDR3 has 13 amino acids. V was shortened by 1 base and J by 4 bases, with 7 bases between the two germline ends. The CDR3 DNA follows: TGCGCCAGCAGTGAGTTTCGGGGCACTGAAGCTTTCTTT. Protein product: CASSEFRGTEAFF.

The rearrangement uses TRBV7-8 and TRBJ2-7; a possible D gene is TRBD2 (7 bases). V shed 5 bases and J shed 0 bases, with 17 bases lying between them. Germline CDR1 SGHVS, CDR2 FQNEAQ. The CDR3 loop spans 16 amino acids. The CDR3 DNA reads TGTGCCAGCAGCCCCCTGGGGGGGCAGGGCTCCTACGAGCAGTACTTC. As protein: CASSPLGGQGSYEQYF.

This rearrangement joins TRBV3-1 to TRBJ2-1; the D gene is possibly TRBD2 (5 bases). V shed 1 base and J shed 5 bases, with 12 bases lying between them. The germline V gene encodes CDR1 LGHDT and CDR2 YNNKEL (reference sequence). This CDR3 is built from 15 residues. In nucleotides, the CDR3 is TGTGCCAGCAGCCAAGTGCCCGGGGAGAACAATGAGCAGTTCTTC. This gives the protein CASSQVPGENNEQFF.

The chain recombines TRBV3-1 with TRBJ2-2, with no clear D. There are 14 residues in the CDR3. With 0 bases removed from V and 5 bases from J, the gap between germline ends came to 7 bases. Germline lookup yields CDR1 LGHDT and CDR2 YNNKEL (reference sequence). DNA of the CDR3: TGTGCCAGCAGCCAAGATGGGTTTACCGGGGAGCTGTTTTTT. It is translated as CASSQDGFTGELFF.